The source of this TCR beta chain is a study of cytomegalovirus exposure and HLA in healthy donors. Study-level points and caveats: Most TCR sequences were uncommon, yet certain public TCRs appeared in many donors. According to an earlier analysis, most TCR beta V segments yielded productive rearrangements about 87% or about 30% of the time.

Points on this clone: Its antigen is unidentified.

The PCR ran on 60 Vbeta and 13 Jbeta primers. Sequenced by immunoSEQ multiplex PCR; TCRdb stores in-frame clones only, minus some. This table has fewer than 150,000 clones, approximately 70% appearing once. CDR1 and CDR2 from the germline V gene are ENHRY and SYGVKD. Losses at the gene ends were 7 bases for V and 2 bases for J; bases not matched to a gene: 5. CDR3 length: 14 residues. The rearrangement joins TRBV10-3 to TRBJ2-7; the match to TRBD2 covers 10 bases. This TCR was sampled from a human donor in good health. The material sequenced was PBMCs. CDR3 sequence reads: CAITSAGGPYEQYF. The CDR3 DNA is TGTGCCATCACCTCAGCGGGAGGGCCCTACGAGCAGTACTTC.